This TCR beta chain originates from a study of CXCR3-negative and CXCR3-positive naive CD8 T cells. Study results and limitations: TRB CDR3s were more hydrophobic in CXCR3-positive than in CXCR3-negative naive cells. Both naive subsets showed comparably high diversity, and memory CD8+ cells showed much lower diversity.

This clonotype is called medium-sized based on its frequency. Its specificity is not known. Libraries were UMI-labeled 5' RACE TRB cDNA. TCRdb re-called the 5' RACE reads and gives one entry per CDR3 protein, without DNA. The listing contains 50,000 or so distinct CDR3 sequences. The CDR3 is made up of 15 amino acids. Germline CDR1 reads WSHSY; CDR2 reads SAAADI. The rearrangement joins TRBV10-2 to TRBJ2-7; TCRdb indicates TRBD2, and absent DNA this call remains unverified. This clonotype was obtained from a human donor in good health. Some clones in this sample may be carry-over from other donors' samples. Input material: naive CXCR3+ CD8+ T cells from blood. Subset denoted: CD45RO-CCR7+CD27+CD95- naive CD8+ T cells expressing CXCR3 (TNR3+). CDR3 region: CASSEEGPVAYEQYF.